One and the same sample provided the 20 T cell receptor beta chains below, sequenced in a study of identical twins. Using its own MiXCR run on the 5' RACE reads, TCRdb lists one record per CDR3 protein. The sample has around 160,000 distinct CDR3 sequences, around 3.5% seen once. Sequencing input: memory T cells sorted from blood. All receptors come from a man between 18 and 35 years old in good health.

This clonotype was detected ten times or more. V usage is TRBV12-5 and J usage is TRBJ2-1, with 11 bases matching TRBD2. V dropped 1 base and J dropped 0; count of bases not matched to a gene: 8. The germline V gene has CDR1 LGHNT and CDR2 FRNRAP. The length of the CDR3 is 19 residues. The CDR3 DNA sequence: TGTGCTAGTGGTTTGGCGACTAGCGGGATAAGGGACTCCTACAATGAGCAGTTCTTC. Protein sequence: CASGLATSGIRDSYNEQFF. Looking up the rest from reference TRBV12-5 and TRBJ2-1 gives the full variable domain: DARVTQTPRHKVTEMGQEVTMRCQPILGHNTVFWYRQTMMQGLELLAYFRNRAPLDDSGMPKDRFSAEMPDATLATLKIQPSEPRDSAVYFCASGLATSGIRDSYNEQFFGPGTRLTVL.

Many counts were recorded for this clonotype. The CDR3, as DNA: TGTGCCACCAGTGATTTGACAGATACGGGAGATACGCAGTATTTT. It specifies CATSDLTDTGDTQYF. The chain links TRBV24-1 to TRBJ2-3; no clear D. CDR3 size: 15 residues. The V end lost 0 bases, the J end lost 5 bases, and 11 bases lay between the germline ends. Germline-derived CDR1 and CDR2 are KGHDR and SFDVKD.

This clonotype showed up many times. The chain carries TRBV4-3 and TRBJ1-4; 7 nucleotides align to TRBD1. Germline trimming cut 1 base from V and 8 bases from J; bases unmatched to any gene: 7. Germline V CDR1 and CDR2: LGHNA, YSLEER. CDR3 length equals 15 residues. Here the CDR3 reads CASSQGTGGQEKLFF. As DNA, the CDR3 is TGCGCCAGCAGCCAAGGGACAGGTGGCCAGGAAAAACTGTTTTTT.

There are many counts of this clonotype. The V and J genes are TRBV30 and TRBJ1-1; D unclear. The V end was cut by 3 bases, the J end by 0 bases, with 11 bases between. The CDR3 length is 14 residues. CDR1 is GTSNPN, CDR2 SVGIG, per germline (reference sequence). The DNA for the CDR3 is TGTGCCTGGAGGGAGACCGCAATGAACACTGAAGCTTTCTTT. It specifies CAWRETAMNTEAFF.

This clonotype was picked up many times. J is TRBJ1-4 and V is TRBV28; no definite D call. V was cut by 6 bases and J by 0 bases, with 14 bases left in between. The V gene's germline CDR1 is MDHEN and CDR2 SYDVKM. The CDR3 totals 16 residues. The CDR3 spells CASRASGVSTNEKLFF. CDR3 coding DNA: TGTGCCAGCAGGGCGAGTGGGGTTTCAACTAATGAAAAACTGTTTTTT. The whole variable domain, remainder taken from reference TRBV28 and TRBJ1-4, is DVKVTQSSRYLVKRTGEKVFLECVQDMDHENMFWYRQDPGLGLRLIYFSYDVKMKEKGDIPEGYSVSREKKERFSLILESASTNQTSMYLCASRASGVSTNEKLFFGSGTQLSVL.

V and J are TRBV11-1 and TRBJ1-1; TRBD1 agrees at 10 bases. The V segment lost 5 bases and the J segment 5 bases; nucleotides outside the gene matches: 5. Germline loops: CDR1 SGHAT, CDR2 FQDESV (reference sequence). This CDR3 has 14 residues. The CDR3 nucleotides read TGTGCCAGCAGCACGACAGGGGGCTATACTGAAGCTTTCTTT. This translates into CASSTTGGYTEAFF.

This clonotype has a count of ten or more. The chain combines TRBV11-2 with TRBJ2-3; TRBD2 agrees at 10 bases. From germline, CDR1 is SGHAT and CDR2 FQNNGV. The CDR3 totals 16 residues. V shed 5 bases, J shed 3 bases, and the junction held 8 bases outside the gene matches. CDR3 residues: CASSPSTSGLTDTQYF. CDR3 nucleotide sequence: TGTGCCAGCAGCCCCTCGACTAGCGGGTTGACAGATACGCAGTATTTT.

This clonotype has ten or more counts. The rearrangement uses TRBV3-1 and TRBJ2-5, with TRBD2 identical over 11 bases. The CDR3 extends over 14 amino acids. The J segment lost 5 bases and the V segment lost 5 bases, leaving 4 bases of the junction unmatched. The germline V gene has CDR1 LGHDT and CDR2 YNNKEL (reference sequence). The CDR3 sequence: CASSWGLAAETQYF. In nucleotides, the CDR3 is TGTGCCAGCAGCTGGGGACTAGCGGCTGAGACCCAGTACTTC.

This clonotype was seen at least ten times. The junction does not match germline at one end; this may be a read error. The chain has TRBV7-9 and TRBJ2-1; D could derive from TRBD1 or TRBD2 (5 bases each). The CDR3 totals 17 residues. Germline values: CDR1 SEHNR, CDR2 FQNEAQ (reference sequence). The CDR3 loop is CASSFLPGPSSYNEQFF. The CDR3, as DNA: TGTGCCAGTAGCTTCCTGCCGGGGCCAAGCTCCTACAATGAGCAGTTCTTC.

This clonotype was detected many times. This chain connects TRBV19 to TRBJ1-6; tentative D call: TRBD1 (6 bases). With 9 bases removed from V and 5 bases from J, the gap between germline ends came to 11 bases. The CDR3 totals 13 residues. CDR1 LNHDA and CDR2 SQIVND come from the germline V gene (reference sequence). CDR3 residues: CASGDTDNSPLHF. Written as DNA, the CDR3 is TGTGCCAGCGGGGACACAGATAATTCACCCCTCCACTTT.

This clonotype has a count of ten or more. The chain combines TRBV4-1 with TRBJ1-5; the D gene is possibly TRBD1 (5 bases). The germline V gene has CDR1 MGHRA and CDR2 YSYEKL. V was pared by 1 base and J by 4 bases, with 11 bases between. The CDR3 length is 15 residues. CDR3 amino acids: CASSQVWGTNQPQHF. CDR3 DNA: TGCGCCAGCAGCCAAGTATGGGGGACGAATCAGCCCCAGCATTTT.

Many counts were recorded for this clonotype. The genes are TRBV15 and TRBJ2-7, with D possibly matching TRBD2 (6 bases). Germline CDR1 and CDR2: LNHNV and YYDKDF (reference sequence). V was pared by 3 bases and J by 8 bases, with 20 bases between. The CDR3 has 15 amino acids. The CDR3 DNA reads TGTGCCACCAGCAGGGCTACGGGACTTTCTACGCAGCAGTACTTC. Its protein product is CATSRATGLSTQQYF.

The chain joins TRBV24-1 to TRBJ2-3; D might be TRBD1 (5 bases). This CDR3 has 14 amino acids. Trimming removed 7 bases from V and 2 bases from J, with 12 bases in between. Per germline, CDR1 KGHDR and CDR2 SFDVKD. The CDR3 here is CATRDPGHTDTQYF. The DNA of the CDR3 is TGTGCCACCAGGGACCCTGGACACACAGATACGCAGTATTTT.

This clonotype has ten or more counts. The genes are TRBV18 and TRBJ2-2, with 7 bases fitting TRBD2. The CDR3 consists of 17 residues. Germline loops: CDR1 KGHSH, CDR2 LQKENI. Losses at the gene ends were 0 bases for V and 4 bases for J; bases not matched to a gene: 8. CDR3 nucleotides: TGTGCCAGCTCACCACCAGCCAAGCGGGACGCCACCGGGGAGCTGTTTTTT. It is translated as CASSPPAKRDATGELFF.

This clonotype has at least ten counts. The V and J genes are TRBV12-3 or TRBV12-4 and TRBJ2-1; D gene uncertain. CDR3 length: 14 amino acids. V was shortened by 4 bases and J by 4 bases, with 11 bases between the two germline ends. The CDR3 DNA reads TGTGCCAGCAGTTGGGGTATCAAATACAATGAGCAGTTCTTC. As protein: CASSWGIKYNEQFF.

There are many counts of this clonotype. This sequence joins TRBV5-1 and TRBJ1-1, with a possible D match to TRBD1 (6 bases). Per germline, CDR1 SGHRS and CDR2 YFSETQ. The CDR3 extends over 17 amino acids. Between the trimmed V and J ends, which lost 4 bases and 1 base, there was a span of 20 bases. The CDR3 DNA reads as TGCGCCAGCAGCCCGGGGGTGGACAGCCGAACGAACACTGAAGCTTTCTTT. Translation: CASSPGVDSRTNTEAFF. Full variable domain (outside the CDR3, taken from reference TRBV5-1 and TRBJ1-1): KAGVTQTPRYLIKTRGQQVTLSCSPISGHRSVSWYQQTPGQGLQFLFEYFSETQRNKGNFPGRFSGRQFSNSRSEMNVSTLELGDSALYLCASSPGVDSRTNTEAFFGQGTRLTVV.

This clonotype was seen many times. This rearrangement joins TRBV15 to TRBJ2-3, with 7 bases matching TRBD1. The junction had 6 bases not matched to a gene; V was cut back by 4 bases and J by 2 bases. Germline assignment: CDR1 LNHNV and CDR2 YYDKDF (reference sequence). The CDR3 covers 15 residues. CDR3 residues: CATSKGGGTTDTQYF. CDR3 DNA: TGTGCCACCAGCAAAGGGGGCGGAACCACAGATACGCAGTATTTT.

This clonotype has at least ten counts. The rearrangement uses TRBV5-1 and TRBJ1-5, with 7 bases aligning to TRBD1. Germline V gene lookup returns CDR1 SGHRS and CDR2 YFSETQ. The junction had 6 bases not matched to a gene; V was cut back by 2 bases and J by 7 bases. This CDR3 region has 14 residues. The CDR3 nucleotides are TGCGCCAGCAGCTTCTCAGGGGGTGAACAGCCCCAGCATTTT. This sequence encodes CASSFSGGEQPQHF.

At least ten counts were recorded for this clonotype. J is TRBJ1-3 and V is TRBV27; D is uncertain. With 3 bases removed from V and 6 bases from J, the gap between germline ends came to 9 bases. CDR1 MNHEY and CDR2 SMNVEV come from the germline V gene (reference sequence). The CDR3 loop spans 13 amino acids. DNA of the CDR3: TGTGCCAGCAGTTTTTCCCCCCCAAACACCATATATTTT. Translating it yields CASSFSPPNTIYF.

This clonotype was detected many times. The chain recombines TRBV4-2 with TRBJ2-6; no reliable D call. V was shortened by 1 base and J by 1 base, with 5 bases between the two germline ends. In germline, CDR1 is LGHNA, CDR2 YNFKEQ. The CDR3 sequence is 15 residues long. The DNA of the CDR3 is TGTGCCAGCAGCCAAGGAGGTTCTGGGGCCAACGTCCTGACTTTC. This gives the protein CASSQGGSGANVLTF.